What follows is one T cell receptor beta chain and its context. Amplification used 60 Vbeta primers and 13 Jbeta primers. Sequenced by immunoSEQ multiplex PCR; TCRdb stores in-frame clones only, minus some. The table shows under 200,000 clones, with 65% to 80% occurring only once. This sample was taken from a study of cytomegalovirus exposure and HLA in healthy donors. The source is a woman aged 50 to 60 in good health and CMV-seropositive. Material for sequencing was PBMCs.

The CDR3 protein is CASSSRQGSYNEQFF. For the CDR3, the DNA is TGTGCCAGCAGTTCCCGACAGGGTTCCTACAATGAGCAGTTCTTC. The chain uses TRBV2 and TRBJ2-1; 7 bases match TRBD1. With V trimmed by 5 bases and J by 1 base, 5 bases remained unmatched. The CDR3 length is 15 residues. CDR1 is SNHLY, CDR2 FYNNEI, per germline.